The source of this T cell receptor (beta chain) is a study of cytotoxic CD8 clonotypes in ibrutinib-treated CLL (dated by TCRdb to about 2021). Study-level background: The cohort was composed of approximately 11 relapsed/refractory and roughly 16 treatment-naive patients; IGHV unmutated status was identified in roughly 17 patients. Longitudinal samples were obtainable from about 30% of the roughly 90 participants in the trial. Samples at response were collected after a median of roughly 13 months of treatment, with a range of 6 to 36 months. Responses were partial in 24 patients and complete in 2; after median around 72 months follow-up, approximately 15 stayed in remission and some twelve progressed. On average, each sample had about 250,000 productive templates and almost 95,000 productive rearrangements. Cryopreserved peripheral blood mononuclear cells were collected at three points: before therapy, at response, and at either sustained remission or disease progression. On the study overall, not on this receptor specifically: Clonality increased at ibrutinib response, stayed stable in sustained remission, and fell back toward baseline at progression. Sustained-remission and progressing patients did not have matched sampling times, and lymph node repertoires were not examined. Baseline clonality exceeded that of age-matched healthy donors and correlated strongly with circulating CD8+ T-cell counts. Public clonotypes were rare and either contracted or stayed stable during treatment, and the rise in clonality at ibrutinib response reflected the expansion of private clonotypes.

On this clone itself: The antigen this receptor binds is unknown. Base qualities are not recorded, but no much larger clone differs from it by a single base.

On a MiSeq, deep resolution sequencing aimed for a depth between 1 in 1 million and 1 in 200,000 T cells, with each clonotype covered 10x on average. The immunoSEQ hsTCRB Kit was used to generate the TCR beta libraries. Per the source publication's procedure: The data were analyzed with ImmunoSEQ Analyzer and ImmunoSEQ Data Assistant, and V, D and J gene assignments followed IMGT definitions. Clonality, which ranges from 0 to 1, was calculated as one minus the normalized Shannon entropy of productive rearrangement frequencies. Only overrepresented clonotypes making up at least 0.05% of each patient's repertoire were included in the public clonotype analysis. Thirteen age-matched healthy donor repertoires from immuneACCESS were used as controls for clonality. TCRdb took over this immuneACCESS table, retaining in-frame rearrangements with V and J assigned. Such tables are incomplete; in checked studies, under half of the missing clones stem from an unresolved V gene, and the remainder is unexplained. D and trimming were read from the DNA, whereas the V and J calls and clone size are those reported in that table. For this sample there are approximately 80,000 clones; about 86% appear just once. Clones ranked in the top ten supply under 6.5% of the sample.

For TCR beta library preparation, 1.5 to 2 micrograms of genomic DNA was extracted from cryopreserved PBMCs. Longitudinal blood samples from CLL patients receiving ibrutinib monotherapy were subjected to high-throughput TCR beta sequencing. The patients took part in an open-label, single-center phase 2 trial of ibrutinib monotherapy. The source of this sequence is a human donor with chronic lymphocytic leukemia. The material sequenced was PBMCs, taken before ibrutinib treatment.

The nucleotide sequence is given as TGTGCCAGCAGTCACCAGCGGGAGTGGACAGATACGCAGTATTTT. It specifies CASSHQREWTDTQYF. The chain was built from TRBV27 and TRBJ2-3; 8 junctional bases match TRBD2. In the germline V gene (reference sequence), CDR1 corresponds to MNHEY and CDR2 to SMNVEV. The CDR3 runs 15 residues from the cysteine to the phenylalanine. Just CDR3 DNA is preserved here, 45 bases in frame from base 1. V ends up 5 bases short and J 3 bases short, with an unmatched junction base count of 7.